This T cell receptor (beta chain) was observed in a study of Graves' ophthalmopathy and Graves' hyperthyroidism. Investigators amplified TCR beta CDR3 regions from RNA transcripts. First-round RT-PCR employed HTBI primers, with a second-round multiplex PCR after it. One entry per CDR3 protein, called by TCRdb with MiXCR from the multiplex PCR reads. In the table there are about 210,000 distinct CDR3 sequences, 25% to 35% of which are singletons. Patients were left out if they had other autoimmune diseases, uncontrolled infections, pregnancy or lactation. This clonotype was observed a handful of times. This CDR3 has 13 residues. Germline-derived CDR1 and CDR2 are DFQATT and SNEGSKA (reference sequence). The germline V and J ends were trimmed by 1 base and 2 bases, with 8 bases remaining between them.

The TCR originated in a man aged 45-60 years with Graves' ophthalmopathy. V is TRBV20-1 and J is TRBJ2-5; D is unresolved. The specimen was peripheral blood. CDR3: CSARVVSQETQYF. The CDR3 DNA sequence: TGCAGTGCTAGAGTCGTCTCTCAAGAGACCCAGTACTTC.